This T cell receptor (beta chain) was sequenced during a study of shared clonotypes between healthy human individuals. Across the study: Two women and a few men aged 18 to 49 served as donors. Study-level results: Clonotype sharing across several donors was observed for 4.5% to 6.5% of naive CD4 clonotypes. Large sequencing depth failed to make sorted-subset sequencing complete, rarefaction showed.

CDR3 length equals 12 residues. Looked up from germline, CDR1 is MNHEY and CDR2 is SVGAGI. Trimming took 0 bases from V and 5 from J, leaving 5 bases between them. Naive CD8 populations comprised CD45RO-negative cells positively selected for CCR7, excluding terminally differentiated effector memory CD45RA+ cells. Deep was the level at which the assay was run. Libraries were prepared by immunoSEQ multiplex PCR; TCRdb keeps only in-frame clonotypes and omits some of them. The table lists about 2.1 million clones, around 93% of them singletons. The sample holds a few counts of this clone. What it binds is not known. Other nucleotide sequences in the sample specify the same CDR3.

This TCR derives from a man aged 18 to 30 in good health. Some clones in this sample may be carry-over from other donors' samples. The sequenced sample consisted of naive CD8+ T cells from PBMCs. The chain joins TRBV6-5 to TRBJ2-7; a weak D match, TRBD2 (5 bases). CDR3 nucleotides: TGTGCCAGCAGTTACTCCGGGGACGAGCAGTACTTC. The encoded protein is CASSYSGDEQYF.